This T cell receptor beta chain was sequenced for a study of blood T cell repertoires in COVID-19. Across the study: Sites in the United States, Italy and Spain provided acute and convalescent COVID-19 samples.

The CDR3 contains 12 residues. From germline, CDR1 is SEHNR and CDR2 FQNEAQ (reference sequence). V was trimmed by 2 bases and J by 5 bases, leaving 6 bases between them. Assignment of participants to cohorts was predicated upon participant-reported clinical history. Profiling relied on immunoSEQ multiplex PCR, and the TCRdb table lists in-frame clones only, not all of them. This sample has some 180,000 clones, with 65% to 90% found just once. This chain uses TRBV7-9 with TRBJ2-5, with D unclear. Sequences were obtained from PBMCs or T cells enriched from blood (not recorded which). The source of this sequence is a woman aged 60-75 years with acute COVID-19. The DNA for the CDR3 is TGTGCCAGCAGCTTATTCGGGGAGACCCAGTACTTC. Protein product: CASSLFGETQYF.